This T cell receptor beta chain was retrieved from a study of blood T cell repertoires in COVID-19. Study information: PBMCs, B-cell-depleted T cells, or T cells provided the cDNA or gDNA that made up the material.

From germline, CDR1 is LGHNA and CDR2 YNFKEQ. With 1 base clipped from V and 0 bases from J, the junction kept 2 bases outside the gene matches. The CDR3 length is 16 residues. Profiling relied on immunoSEQ multiplex PCR, and the TCRdb table lists in-frame clones only, not all of them. The sample holds some 99,000 clones, 75% to 90% seen once. This clone has more than one count but fewer than ten. The chain has TRBV4-2 and TRBJ2-7, with 11 positions matching TRBD2. The sample was peripheral blood. The clonotype originates from a human donor in a cohort sampled during active COVID-19. The CDR3 DNA reads as TGTGCCAGCAGCCAAGTGGGGACTAGCGGCTCCTACGAGCAGTACTTC. Encoded protein: CASSQVGTSGSYEQYF.